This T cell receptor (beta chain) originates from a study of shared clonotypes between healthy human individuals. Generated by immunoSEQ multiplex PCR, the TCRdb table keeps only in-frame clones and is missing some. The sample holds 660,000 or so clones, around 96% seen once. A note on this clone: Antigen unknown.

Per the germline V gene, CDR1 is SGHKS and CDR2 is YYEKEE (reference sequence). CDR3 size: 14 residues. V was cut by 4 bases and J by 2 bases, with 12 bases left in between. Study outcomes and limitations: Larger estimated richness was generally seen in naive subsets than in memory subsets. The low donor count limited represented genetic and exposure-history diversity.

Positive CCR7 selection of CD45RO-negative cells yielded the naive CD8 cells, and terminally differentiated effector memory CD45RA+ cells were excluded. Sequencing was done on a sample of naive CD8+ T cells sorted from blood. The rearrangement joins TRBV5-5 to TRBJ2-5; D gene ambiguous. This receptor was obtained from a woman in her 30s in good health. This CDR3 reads CASSPTAAQETQYF. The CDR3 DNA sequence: TGTGCCAGCAGCCCCACCGCAGCTCAAGAGACCCAGTACTTC.